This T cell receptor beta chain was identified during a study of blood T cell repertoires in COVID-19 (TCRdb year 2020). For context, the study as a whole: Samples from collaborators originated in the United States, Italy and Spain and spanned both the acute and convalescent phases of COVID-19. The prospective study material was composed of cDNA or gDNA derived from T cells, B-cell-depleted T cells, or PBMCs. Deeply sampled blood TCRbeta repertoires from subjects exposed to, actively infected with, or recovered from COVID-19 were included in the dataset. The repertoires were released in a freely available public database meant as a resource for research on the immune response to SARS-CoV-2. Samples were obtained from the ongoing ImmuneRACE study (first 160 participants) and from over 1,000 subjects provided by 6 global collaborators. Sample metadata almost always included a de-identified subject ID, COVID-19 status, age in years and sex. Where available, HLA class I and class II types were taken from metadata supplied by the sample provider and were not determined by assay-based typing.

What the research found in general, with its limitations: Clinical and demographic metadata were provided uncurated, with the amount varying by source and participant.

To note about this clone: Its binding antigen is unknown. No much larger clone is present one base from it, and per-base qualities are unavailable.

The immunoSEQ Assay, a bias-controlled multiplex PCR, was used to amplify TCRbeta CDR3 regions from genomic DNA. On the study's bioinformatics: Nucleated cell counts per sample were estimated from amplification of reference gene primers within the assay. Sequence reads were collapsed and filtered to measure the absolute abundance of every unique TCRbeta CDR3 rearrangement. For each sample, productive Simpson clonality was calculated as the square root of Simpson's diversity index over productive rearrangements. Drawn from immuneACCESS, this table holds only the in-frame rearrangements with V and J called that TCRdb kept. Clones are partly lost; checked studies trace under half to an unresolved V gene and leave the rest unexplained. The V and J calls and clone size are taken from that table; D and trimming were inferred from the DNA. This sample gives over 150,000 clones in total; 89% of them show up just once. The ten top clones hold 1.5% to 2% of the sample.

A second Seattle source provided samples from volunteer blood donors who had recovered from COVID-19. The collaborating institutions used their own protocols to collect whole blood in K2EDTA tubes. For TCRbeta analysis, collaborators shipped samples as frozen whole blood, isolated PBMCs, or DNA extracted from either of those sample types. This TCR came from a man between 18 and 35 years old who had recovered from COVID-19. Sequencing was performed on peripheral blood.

The CDR3 region: CASREKGQLSYNEQFF. Here is the DNA: TGTGCCAGCAGGGAAAAAGGACAGCTCTCCTACAATGAGCAGTTCTTC. The chain uses TRBV6-1 and TRBJ2-1; tentative D gene TRBD1, with 6 bases matching. The CDR3 goes from the cysteine to the phenylalanine over 16 residues. The DNA shown is the 48-base CDR3, in frame from base 1. The germline V gene sets CDR1 to MNHNS and CDR2 to SASEGT. V loses 6 bases of germline sequence and J loses 0 bases, and the interval between the two ends is 15 bases.